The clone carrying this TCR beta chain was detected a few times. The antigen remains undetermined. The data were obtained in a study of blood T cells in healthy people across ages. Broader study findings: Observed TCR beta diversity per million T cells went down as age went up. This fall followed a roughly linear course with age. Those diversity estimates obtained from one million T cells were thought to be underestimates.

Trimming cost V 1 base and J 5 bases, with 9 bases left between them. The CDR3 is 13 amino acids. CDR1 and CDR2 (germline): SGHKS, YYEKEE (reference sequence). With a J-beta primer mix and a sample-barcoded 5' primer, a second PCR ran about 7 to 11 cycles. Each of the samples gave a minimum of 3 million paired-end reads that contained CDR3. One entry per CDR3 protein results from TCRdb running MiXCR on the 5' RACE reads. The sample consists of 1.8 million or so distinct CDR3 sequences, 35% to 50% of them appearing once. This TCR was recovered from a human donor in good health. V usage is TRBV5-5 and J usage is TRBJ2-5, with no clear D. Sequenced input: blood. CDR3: CASSLLLYETQYF. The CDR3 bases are TGTGCCAGCAGCTTGTTGTTGTACGAGACCCAGTACTTC.